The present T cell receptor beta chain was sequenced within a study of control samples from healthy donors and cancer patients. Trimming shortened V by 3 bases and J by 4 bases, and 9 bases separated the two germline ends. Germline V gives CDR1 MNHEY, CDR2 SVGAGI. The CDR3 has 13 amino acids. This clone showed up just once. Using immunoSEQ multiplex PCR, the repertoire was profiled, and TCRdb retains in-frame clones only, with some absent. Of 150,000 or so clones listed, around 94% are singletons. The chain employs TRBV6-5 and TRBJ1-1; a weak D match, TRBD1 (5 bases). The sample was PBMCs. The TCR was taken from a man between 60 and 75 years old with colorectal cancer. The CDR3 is CASSYRRATEAFF. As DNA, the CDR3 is TGTGCCAGCAGTTATCGCAGGGCCACTGAAGCTTTCTTT.